These T cell receptor beta chains were read from a single sample in a study of T cell responses to AZD1222 COVID-19 vaccine. Profiling relied on immunoSEQ multiplex PCR, and the TCRdb table lists in-frame clones only, not all of them. Among around 92,000 clones, approximately 91% were seen once, and the ten largest hold about 24%. The source material was peripheral blood, sampled on day 0 of AZD1222 vaccination. These receptors came from an adult in good health. Each CDR3 is given with its conserved first and last residue. Each record gives: J gene, clone size, CDR3 length, D gene, V gene, CDR3 DNA, CDR3 protein. The D gene is left open where the match is weak. Clone size is given for some rows only: seen once, a few or many times, or a class if the clone is expanded.

j_call: TRBJ2-3
clone_size: once
cdr3_length: 15
d_call: TRBD2
v_call: TRBV19
cdr3_nt: TGTGCCAGTAGACGTCTCAGCGGGGGGGCAGATACGCAGTATTTT
cdr3_aa: CASRRLSGGADTQYF

j_call: TRBJ1-3
clone_size: -
cdr3_length: 12
d_call: -
v_call: TRBV6-5
cdr3_nt: TGTGCCAGCGGCCGGTTGGGAAACACCATATATTTT
cdr3_aa: CASGRLGNTIYF

j_call: TRBJ2-7
clone_size: -
cdr3_length: 15
d_call: -
v_call: TRBV7-8
cdr3_nt: TGTGCCAGCAGCTTAGGTCAAGGGGAGTTCTACGAGCAGTACTTC
cdr3_aa: CASSLGQGEFYEQYF

j_call: TRBJ2-5
clone_size: -
cdr3_length: 14
d_call: -
v_call: TRBV7-2
cdr3_nt: TGTGCCAGCAGCCTATCGACAGTTCAAGAGACCCAGTACTTC
cdr3_aa: CASSLSTVQETQYF

j_call: TRBJ1-2
clone_size: -
cdr3_length: 11
d_call: -
v_call: TRBV20-1
cdr3_nt: TGCAGTGCTAGAAGCCCGGGACTCTACACCTTC
cdr3_aa: CSARSPGLYTF

j_call: TRBJ2-1
clone_size: -
cdr3_length: 16
d_call: -
v_call: TRBV7-9
cdr3_nt: TGTGCCAGCAGCTTAGTTGGGATTAGCGGCTACAATGAGCAGTTCTTC
cdr3_aa: CASSLVGISGYNEQFF

j_call: TRBJ1-5
clone_size: -
cdr3_length: 14
d_call: -
v_call: TRBV5-1
cdr3_nt: TGCGCCAGCAGCCCAGTGGGGAGCAATCAGCCCCAGCATTTT
cdr3_aa: CASSPVGSNQPQHF

j_call: TRBJ2-5
clone_size: -
cdr3_length: 14
d_call: TRBD1
v_call: TRBV7-2
cdr3_nt: TGTGCCAGCAGCTACCAGACAGGGTTGGAGACCCAGTACTTC
cdr3_aa: CASSYQTGLETQYF

j_call: TRBJ2-5
clone_size: few
cdr3_length: 15
d_call: TRBD2
v_call: TRBV2
cdr3_nt: TGTGCCAGCAGTGAGGCGGGGGGGCCTGAGGAGACCCAGTACTTC
cdr3_aa: CASSEAGGPEETQYF

j_call: TRBJ2-1
clone_size: -
cdr3_length: 16
d_call: TRBD2
v_call: TRBV7-9
cdr3_nt: TGTGCCAGCAGCTTAGATCTAGCGGGGGGTGAGAATGAGCAGTTCTTC
cdr3_aa: CASSLDLAGGENEQFF

j_call: TRBJ2-2
clone_size: -
cdr3_length: 15
d_call: -
v_call: TRBV29-1
cdr3_nt: TGCAGCGTTGTTATGAGTCCAGGGAACACCGGGGAGCTGTTTTTT
cdr3_aa: CSVVMSPGNTGELFF

j_call: TRBJ1-1
clone_size: -
cdr3_length: 15
d_call: -
v_call: TRBV18
cdr3_nt: TGTGCCAGCTCACCCATTACAGGGCACGGCACTGAAGCTTTCTTT
cdr3_aa: CASSPITGHGTEAFF

j_call: TRBJ1-2
clone_size: -
cdr3_length: 13
d_call: -
v_call: TRBV12-3/TRBV12-4
cdr3_nt: TGTGCCAGCAGTTTACCCAGTGGCGGCGGCTACACCTTC
cdr3_aa: CASSLPSGGGYTF

j_call: TRBJ1-3
clone_size: -
cdr3_length: 17
d_call: TRBD1
v_call: TRBV5-4
cdr3_nt: TGTGCCAGCAGCTTGGGACGGGACAGGGGCCCGGGAAACACCATATATTTT
cdr3_aa: CASSLGRDRGPGNTIYF

j_call: TRBJ1-3
clone_size: -
cdr3_length: 17
d_call: TRBD1
v_call: TRBV7-6
cdr3_nt: TGTGCCAGCAGCTTATCAGCCGGGACAGGGAATGGAAACACCATATATTTT
cdr3_aa: CASSLSAGTGNGNTIYF

j_call: TRBJ1-2
clone_size: -
cdr3_length: 14
d_call: -
v_call: TRBV5-4
cdr3_nt: TGTGCCAGCAGCTTTACAGGGACTACCTATGGCTACACCTTC
cdr3_aa: CASSFTGTTYGYTF

j_call: TRBJ1-2
clone_size: few
cdr3_length: 16
d_call: TRBD1
v_call: TRBV19
cdr3_nt: TGTGCCAGTAGTCCCGGGACAGGGGCCGGGAGGGGTGGCTACACCTTC
cdr3_aa: CASSPGTGAGRGGYTF

j_call: TRBJ1-4
clone_size: -
cdr3_length: 16
d_call: -
v_call: TRBV18
cdr3_nt: TGTGCCAGCTCACCGAGCCTCGCCGGGGCTAATGAAAAACTGTTTTTT
cdr3_aa: CASSPSLAGANEKLFF

j_call: TRBJ2-2
clone_size: -
cdr3_length: 13
d_call: -
v_call: TRBV2
cdr3_nt: TGTGCCAGCTCGGCGGTAAACACCGGGGAGCTGTTTTTT
cdr3_aa: CASSAVNTGELFF

j_call: TRBJ2-7
clone_size: -
cdr3_length: 15
d_call: -
v_call: TRBV4-3
cdr3_nt: TGCGCCAGCAGCCAAGCTGGCGGGTCTGACTACGAGCAGTACTTC
cdr3_aa: CASSQAGGSDYEQYF

j_call: TRBJ2-1
clone_size: -
cdr3_length: 13
d_call: -
v_call: TRBV14
cdr3_nt: TGTGCCAGCAGCCTTGGAAACTACAATGAGCAGTTCTTC
cdr3_aa: CASSLGNYNEQFF

j_call: TRBJ2-3
clone_size: once
cdr3_length: 13
d_call: -
v_call: TRBV9
cdr3_nt: TGTGCCAGCAGCGTATCTAGCACAGATACGCAGTATTTT
cdr3_aa: CASSVSSTDTQYF

j_call: TRBJ2-2
clone_size: -
cdr3_length: 15
d_call: -
v_call: TRBV19
cdr3_nt: TGTGCCAGTAGTATTCCGGGGGCGGGCACCGGGGAGCTGTTTTTT
cdr3_aa: CASSIPGAGTGELFF

j_call: TRBJ1-4
clone_size: -
cdr3_length: 16
d_call: -
v_call: TRBV2
cdr3_nt: TGTGCCAGCACTCCGGGGGGAGGGAGATCTAATGAAAAACTGTTTTTT
cdr3_aa: CASTPGGGRSNEKLFF

j_call: TRBJ2-1
clone_size: -
cdr3_length: 16
d_call: TRBD2
v_call: TRBV7-2
cdr3_nt: TGTGCCAGCAGCCAACTAGCGACCAGCTCCTACAATGAGCAGTTCTTC
cdr3_aa: CASSQLATSSYNEQFF

j_call: TRBJ2-3
clone_size: -
cdr3_length: 14
d_call: -
v_call: TRBV4-2
cdr3_nt: TGTGCCAGTGGGGCGGGGAGCTTCACAGATACGCAGTATTTT
cdr3_aa: CASGAGSFTDTQYF

j_call: TRBJ2-2
clone_size: once
cdr3_length: 13
d_call: -
v_call: TRBV29-1
cdr3_nt: TGCAGCGTTGGCTCCCAGGGCACCGGGGAGCTGTTTTTT
cdr3_aa: CSVGSQGTGELFF

j_call: TRBJ2-3
clone_size: -
cdr3_length: 16
d_call: TRBD1
v_call: TRBV5-1
cdr3_nt: TGCGCCAGCAGCCCGGGACAGGGGCGTAGCACAGATACGCAGTATTTT
cdr3_aa: CASSPGQGRSTDTQYF

j_call: TRBJ2-1
clone_size: -
cdr3_length: 15
d_call: TRBD2
v_call: TRBV6-2/TRBV6-3
cdr3_nt: TGTGCCAGCAGTACTAGCGGGGGTTCCTACAATGAGCAGTTCTTC
cdr3_aa: CASSTSGGSYNEQFF

j_call: TRBJ2-1
clone_size: -
cdr3_length: 12
d_call: -
v_call: TRBV10-3
cdr3_nt: TGTGCCACCTCCGAGGGGGGACGGAAGCAGTTCTTC
cdr3_aa: CATSEGGRKQFF

j_call: TRBJ1-2
clone_size: -
cdr3_length: 11
d_call: -
v_call: TRBV12-3/TRBV12-4
cdr3_nt: TGTGCCAGCAGTTCAAACTATGGCTACACCTTC
cdr3_aa: CASSSNYGYTF

j_call: TRBJ2-2
clone_size: -
cdr3_length: 13
d_call: -
v_call: TRBV30
cdr3_nt: TGTGCCTGGTCCATCCGACGCACCGGGGAGCTGTTTTTT
cdr3_aa: CAWSIRRTGELFF

j_call: TRBJ2-7
clone_size: -
cdr3_length: 14
d_call: -
v_call: TRBV27
cdr3_nt: TGTGCCAGCAGTATGACAAGTTCGTCCTACGAGCAGTACTTC
cdr3_aa: CASSMTSSSYEQYF

j_call: TRBJ1-3
clone_size: -
cdr3_length: 13
d_call: -
v_call: TRBV25-1
cdr3_nt: TGTGCCAGCAGTAACATGGGGAGAAACACCATATATTTT
cdr3_aa: CASSNMGRNTIYF

j_call: TRBJ1-1
clone_size: -
cdr3_length: 16
d_call: TRBD1
v_call: TRBV19
cdr3_nt: TGTGCCAGTAGTATAGGCGGACAGGGCAAAAGGGCTGAAGCTTTCTTT
cdr3_aa: CASSIGGQGKRAEAFF

j_call: TRBJ1-5
clone_size: -
cdr3_length: 15
d_call: -
v_call: TRBV18
cdr3_nt: TGTGCCAGCTCACCGAAACAGGGCAACAATCAGCCCCAGCATTTT
cdr3_aa: CASSPKQGNNQPQHF

j_call: TRBJ2-3
clone_size: -
cdr3_length: 14
d_call: -
v_call: TRBV2
cdr3_nt: TGTGCCAGCACAGGGGGGACCTACACAGATACGCAGTATTTT
cdr3_aa: CASTGGTYTDTQYF

j_call: TRBJ2-7
clone_size: -
cdr3_length: 11
d_call: -
v_call: TRBV7-9
cdr3_nt: TGTGCCAGCAGCTTCGAAGGCGAGCAGTACTTC
cdr3_aa: CASSFEGEQYF

j_call: TRBJ1-4
clone_size: -
cdr3_length: 15
d_call: TRBD1
v_call: TRBV4-3
cdr3_nt: TGCGCCAGCAGCCCCGCGACAGGGTGGGGTGAAAAACTGTTTTTT
cdr3_aa: CASSPATGWGEKLFF

j_call: TRBJ2-2
clone_size: -
cdr3_length: 15
d_call: TRBD2
v_call: TRBV9
cdr3_nt: TGTGCCAGCAGCGTAGATGCGGGGGACCCCGGGGAGCTGTTTTTT
cdr3_aa: CASSVDAGDPGELFF

j_call: TRBJ1-3
clone_size: -
cdr3_length: 14
d_call: -
v_call: TRBV3-1/TRBV3-2
cdr3_nt: TGTGCCAGCAGTACAGAACTAAGGGGAAACACCATATATTTT
cdr3_aa: CASSTELRGNTIYF

j_call: TRBJ1-6
clone_size: -
cdr3_length: 15
d_call: -
v_call: TRBV3-1/TRBV3-2
cdr3_nt: TGTGCCAGCAACGCGGGAGGTGGTAGGAATTCACCCCTCCACTTT
cdr3_aa: CASNAGGGRNSPLHF

j_call: TRBJ1-6
clone_size: -
cdr3_length: 15
d_call: -
v_call: TRBV7-2
cdr3_nt: TGTGCCAGCAGCTTAGCCTTCGGGGTCGGGTCACCCCTCCACTTT
cdr3_aa: CASSLAFGVGSPLHF

j_call: TRBJ2-1
clone_size: -
cdr3_length: 15
d_call: -
v_call: TRBV5-6
cdr3_nt: TGTGCCAGCAGCTTGGGCAGCCTCATGAACAATGAGCAGTTCTTC
cdr3_aa: CASSLGSLMNNEQFF

j_call: TRBJ1-5
clone_size: -
cdr3_length: 13
d_call: -
v_call: TRBV7-2
cdr3_nt: TGTGCCAGCAGCTCCTTAAGTGATCAGCCCCAGCATTTT
cdr3_aa: CASSSLSDQPQHF

j_call: TRBJ2-3
clone_size: -
cdr3_length: 14
d_call: -
v_call: TRBV9
cdr3_nt: TGTGCCAGCAGTGACCCGGGTAGCACAGATACGCAGTATTTT
cdr3_aa: CASSDPGSTDTQYF

j_call: TRBJ1-4
clone_size: -
cdr3_length: 15
d_call: -
v_call: TRBV28
cdr3_nt: TGTGCCAGTAAACGAGGTGGGGCAACTAATGAAAAACTGTTTTTT
cdr3_aa: CASKRGGATNEKLFF

j_call: TRBJ2-7
clone_size: -
cdr3_length: 14
d_call: -
v_call: TRBV10-3
cdr3_nt: TGTGCCATCAGTGAGTTGTCGGACTCGGGGGAGCAGTACTTC
cdr3_aa: CAISELSDSGEQYF

j_call: TRBJ2-7
clone_size: -
cdr3_length: 14
d_call: -
v_call: TRBV19
cdr3_nt: TGTGCCAGTAGTATAGCCGGCAGGAGGTACGAGCAGTACTTC
cdr3_aa: CASSIAGRRYEQYF

j_call: TRBJ1-5
clone_size: -
cdr3_length: 14
d_call: -
v_call: TRBV6-5
cdr3_nt: TGTGCCAGCAGTTACGCCAGGTACGGTCAGCCCCAGCATTTT
cdr3_aa: CASSYARYGQPQHF

j_call: TRBJ1-1
clone_size: once
cdr3_length: 13
d_call: TRBD1
v_call: TRBV5-4
cdr3_nt: TGTGCCAGCACCCCCTCAGGGGACAGTGAAGCTTTCTTT
cdr3_aa: CASTPSGDSEAFF

j_call: TRBJ2-7
clone_size: once
cdr3_length: 15
d_call: TRBD1
v_call: TRBV6-2/TRBV6-3
cdr3_nt: TGTGCCAGCAGTTCGGCTGACAGGGTGACCTACGAGCAGTACTTC
cdr3_aa: CASSSADRVTYEQYF

j_call: TRBJ1-2
clone_size: -
cdr3_length: 14
d_call: TRBD1
v_call: TRBV3-1/TRBV3-2
cdr3_nt: TGTGCCAGCAGCCACACGGACAGGGGAGATGGCTACACCTTC
cdr3_aa: CASSHTDRGDGYTF

j_call: TRBJ2-7
clone_size: -
cdr3_length: 15
d_call: -
v_call: TRBV7-2
cdr3_nt: TGTGCCAGCAGCTTAGATGGGGCTAGCGCTGACGAGCAGTACTTC
cdr3_aa: CASSLDGASADEQYF